This T cell receptor (beta chain) emerged from a study of early T cells in non-severe SARS-CoV-2 infection. TCRdb fed the 5' RACE reads into MiXCR, producing one record per CDR3 protein. The sample yields tens of thousands of distinct CDR3 sequences, around 5.8% seen once. CDR1 and CDR2 from the germline V gene are LNHDA and SQIVND (reference sequence). With 1 base clipped from V and 4 bases from J, the junction kept 3 bases outside the gene matches. CDR3 length equals 15 residues. The sequenced material came from whole blood. This clonotype originated in an adult who was a healthcare worker with PCR-confirmed SARS-CoV-2 infection or an uninfected control (not recorded which). The chain carries TRBV19 and TRBJ2-2, with TRBD1 matching over 7 bases. The chain's CDR3 is CASSIGQGLTGELFF. The CDR3 bases are TGTGCCAGTAGTATAGGACAGGGTCTCACCGGGGAGCTGTTTTTT.